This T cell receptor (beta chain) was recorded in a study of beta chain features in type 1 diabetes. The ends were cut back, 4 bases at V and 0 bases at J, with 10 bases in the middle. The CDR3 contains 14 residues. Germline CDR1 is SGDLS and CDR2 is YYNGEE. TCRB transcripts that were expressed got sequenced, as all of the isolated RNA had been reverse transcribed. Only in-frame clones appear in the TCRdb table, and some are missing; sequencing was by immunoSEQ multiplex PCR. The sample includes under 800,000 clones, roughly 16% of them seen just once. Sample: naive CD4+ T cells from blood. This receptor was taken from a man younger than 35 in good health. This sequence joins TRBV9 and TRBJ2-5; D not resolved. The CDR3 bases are TGTGCCAGCAGCCTTTTGGCAGACCAAGAGACCCAGTACTTC. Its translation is CASSLLADQETQYF.